Listed here are 28 T cell receptor beta chains from one sample, sequenced in a study of T-cell memory formation after mild COVID-19. TCRdb re-called the 5' RACE reads through MiXCR, storing one row per CDR3 protein. The data contain 300,000 to 350,000 distinct CDR3 sequences, just under 20% of them singletons. Sequenced input: PBMCs or a T cell subset sorted from them (not recorded which). Source of these receptors: a man between 18 and 29 years old who had mild COVID-19 (a few samples of this study predate the infection). Cell type and time point are not known.

V is TRBV5-4 and J is TRBJ1-2; D uncertain. CDR3 size: 14 residues. V dropped 0 bases and J dropped 2 bases, with 8 bases sitting between them. Germline CDR1 SGHNT, CDR2 YYREEE (reference sequence). CDR3 in DNA: TGTGCCAGCAGCTTGGTGCAGAAAAACTATGGCTACACCTTC. It codes for CASSLVQKNYGYTF.

The rearrangement links TRBV18 to TRBJ1-1, with no clear D. Germline V CDR1 and CDR2: KGHSH, LQKENI. With 3 bases removed from V and 5 bases from J, the gap between germline ends came to 10 bases. The length of the CDR3 is 13 residues. CDR3 in amino acids: CASSPPLATEAFF. CDR3 bases: TGTGCCAGCTCACCCCCGTTGGCTACTGAAGCTTTCTTT.

There are a few counts of this clonotype. The chain is built from TRBV6-6 and TRBJ1-2, with 7 bases lining up with TRBD1. Germline V gene sequence: CDR1 MNHNY, CDR2 SVGAGI (reference sequence). The CDR3 extends over 12 amino acids. V gave up 8 bases and J gave up 7 bases; unmatched junction bases: 7. CDR3 bases: TGTGCCAGCGGGGACAGCTATGGTGGCTACACCTTC. Its translation is CASGDSYGGYTF.

This clonotype appeared many times. The chain combines TRBV5-1 with TRBJ2-2; 8 bases match TRBD2. V was pared by 6 bases and J by 7 bases, with 5 bases of the junction left unmatched. CDR3 length: 13 residues. Looked up from germline, CDR1 is SGHRS and CDR2 is YFSETQ. The CDR3 region is CASTGGAGGELFF. CDR3 DNA: TGCGCCAGCACCGGGGGGGCCGGCGGGGAGCTGTTTTTT.

This clonotype was recorded at least ten times. The gene calls are TRBV7-8 and TRBJ2-3, with D perhaps TRBD2 (7 bases). This CDR3 comprises 17 residues. V was shortened by 5 bases and J by 1 base, with 19 bases between the two germline ends. Germline CDR1 is SGHVS and CDR2 is FQNEAQ. The CDR3 sequence: CASSARGRGGGTDTQYF. The DNA of the CDR3 is TGTGCCAGCAGCGCCCGAGGCCGAGGGGGGGGCACAGATACGCAGTATTTT. Supplemented by reference TRBV7-8 and TRBJ2-3, the full variable domain reads GAGVSQSPRYKVAKRGQDVALRCDPISGHVSLFWYQQALGQGPEFLTYFQNEAQLDKSGLPSDRFFAERPEGSVSTLKIQRTQQEDSAVYLCASSARGRGGGTDTQYFGPGTRLTVL.

This clonotype has only a few counts. The gene calls are TRBV10-2 and TRBJ2-1, with D hard to call. Between the trimmed V and J ends, which lost 6 bases and 5 bases, there was a span of 11 bases. Germline lookup yields CDR1 WSHSY and CDR2 SAAADI. CDR3 length equals 13 residues. This chain's CDR3 is CASRWAGHNEQFF. The CDR3 DNA sequence: TGCGCCAGCAGGTGGGCCGGACACAATGAGCAGTTCTTC.

V and J are TRBV7-9 and TRBJ2-3; D remains unclear. CDR1 is SEHNR, CDR2 FQNEAQ, per germline (reference sequence). V was pared by 5 bases and J by 5 bases, with 20 bases between. The CDR3 has 16 residues. The CDR3 sequence: CASSRNRAGSGDTQYF. CDR3 DNA sequence: TGTGCCAGCAGCCGCAACAGAGCTGGGTCGGGAGATACGCAGTATTTT.

This clonotype was recorded a few times. This rearrangement joins TRBV28 to TRBJ2-3, with a possible D match to TRBD2 (5 bases). The CDR3 sequence is 14 residues long. Deletions cut 5 bases from V and 2 bases from J, with 11 bases between. CDR1 is MDHEN, CDR2 SYDVKM, per germline. The CDR3 bases are TGTGCCAGCAGTGCCCCGGGATTCACAGATACGCAGTATTTT. It specifies CASSAPGFTDTQYF.

This rearrangement joins TRBV24-1 to TRBJ2-2; D is perhaps TRBD2 (6 bases). The V gene lost 5 bases and the J gene lost 3 bases, with 12 bases spanning the gap. Germline loops: CDR1 KGHDR, CDR2 SFDVKD. This CDR3 spans 15 amino acids. CDR3 in amino acids: CATSAWREDTGELFF. The CDR3 coding sequence is TGTGCCACCAGTGCGTGGAGGGAAGACACCGGGGAGCTGTTTTTT.

The rearrangement joins TRBV4-1 to TRBJ2-3; D perhaps matches TRBD1 (6 bases). V was trimmed by 5 bases and J by 6 bases, leaving 18 bases between them. This CDR3 is built from 15 residues. The germline V gene has CDR1 MGHRA and CDR2 YSYEKL. CDR3 nucleotide sequence: TGCGCCAGCAGCGCTCAGGGGTCAAGGCGGGATACGCAGTATTTT. This encodes CASSAQGSRRDTQYF.

J is TRBJ2-3 and V is TRBV7-2; the D gene is possibly TRBD1 (6 bases). The CDR3 consists of 16 residues. CDR1 and CDR2 from the germline V gene are SGHTA and FQGNSA. Trimming shortened V by 5 bases and J by 2 bases, and 17 bases separated the two germline ends. In DNA, the CDR3 is TGTGCCAGCAGCCCCGGTTTGGGACAAATCACAGATACGCAGTATTTT. Amino acid sequence: CASSPGLGQITDTQYF.

The CDR3 nucleotides are TGTGCCAGCAGGCCCCCGGGCCCACGGTTAGATACGCAGTATTTT. Translating it yields CASRPPGPRLDTQYF. This chain connects TRBV6-6 to TRBJ2-3; D ambiguous. There are 15 residues in the CDR3. The V end was cut by 6 bases, the J end by 5 bases, with 18 bases between. CDR1 and CDR2 from the germline V gene are MNHNY and SVGAGI (reference sequence).

This chain connects TRBV4-1 to TRBJ2-6; possible D gene TRBD2, 6 bases. The CDR3 is 18 residues long. Trimming took off 4 bases at V and 0 bases at J, with 16 bases between the two ends. Germline V gene sequence: CDR1 MGHRA, CDR2 YSYEKL. The CDR3 region is CASSLRTPGGSGANVLTF. The CDR3 nucleotides read TGCGCCAGCAGCCTGCGGACCCCCGGGGGCTCTGGGGCCAACGTCCTGACTTTC.

The V call is TRBV5-1, the J call TRBJ1-6; no definite D call. Germline assignment: CDR1 SGHRS and CDR2 YFSETQ. The V and J ends lost 0 bases and 7 bases respectively, with 11 bases between them. The CDR3 is 15 amino acids. The CDR3 bases are TGCGCCAGCAGCTTGGTGGGAGTACAGAATTCACCCCTCCACTTT. Its translation: CASSLVGVQNSPLHF.

This clonotype has a count of ten or more. V and J are TRBV28 and TRBJ2-3; possibly TRBD1 for D (7 bases). The CDR3 runs to 14 residues. The germline V gene encodes CDR1 MDHEN and CDR2 SYDVKM. Trimming cost V 5 bases and J 9 bases, with 18 bases left between them. CDR3 sequence (DNA): TGTGCCAGCAGTGCCACACACAGGGGAGGAACGCAGTATTTT. It specifies CASSATHRGGTQYF. The full variable domain, completed using reference TRBV28 and TRBJ2-3, is DVKVTQSSRYLVKRTGEKVFLECVQDMDHENMFWYRQDPGLGLRLIYFSYDVKMKEKGDIPEGYSVSREKKERFSLILESASTNQTSMYLCASSATHRGGTQYFGPGTRLTVL.

This clonotype was observed a handful of times. The V call is TRBV12-3 or TRBV12-4, the J call TRBJ2-1; 9 bases line up with TRBD2. Losses at the gene ends were 5 bases for V and 7 bases for J; bases not matched to a gene: 12. The CDR3 covers 16 residues. For the CDR3, the DNA is TGTGCCAGCAGTCCCCCTTGGCGGGGGGGCGGGAATGAGCAGTTCTTC. Translated: CASSPPWRGGGNEQFF.

This chain connects TRBV4-1 to TRBJ2-5; D possibly corresponds to TRBD1 (5 bases). The CDR3 runs 13 residues. V lost 8 bases to trimming and J lost 7 bases, with 17 bases between them. CDR1 is MGHRA, CDR2 YSYEKL, per germline. In DNA form, the CDR3 reads TGCGCCAGCTCAGGGTCAGGCGGCGGGACCCAGTACTTC. Protein sequence: CASSGSGGGTQYF.

The V call is TRBV4-3, the J call TRBJ2-1; 8 bases align to TRBD1. The germline V gene encodes CDR1 LGHNA and CDR2 YSLEER. CDR3 length: 17 residues. J gave up 8 bases and V 2 bases, and 14 bases lay outside the gene matches. Written as DNA, the CDR3 is TGCGCCAGCAGCCAACATTCGTCCCCAGGGGGCGGGCATGAGCAGTTCTTC. This gives the protein CASSQHSSPGGGHEQFF.

This rearrangement joins TRBV5-1 to TRBJ2-5, with 9 positions matching TRBD2. Looked up from germline, CDR1 is SGHRS and CDR2 is YFSETQ. The J segment lost 4 bases and the V segment lost 5 bases, leaving 6 bases of the junction unmatched. This CDR3 has 14 residues. The DNA for the CDR3 is TGCGCCAGCAGTCCCAGAGCGGGGGGAGAGACCCAGTACTTC. Amino acid sequence: CASSPRAGGETQYF.

The chain recombines TRBV4-1 with TRBJ2-3, with TRBD1 matching 9 bases. CDR1 MGHRA and CDR2 YSYEKL come from the germline V gene. The trim removed 4 bases at V and 8 bases at J, leaving 7 bases unmatched. The CDR3 is made up of 14 amino acids. The DNA of the CDR3 is TGCGCCAGCAGCCCGACAGGGGGACCCGGTACGCAGTATTTT. It specifies CASSPTGGPGTQYF.

The V call is TRBV6-5, the J call TRBJ1-2; D is possibly TRBD1 (6 bases). The CDR3 contains 14 residues. Germline-derived CDR1 and CDR2 are MNHEY and SVGAGI. V dropped 1 base and J dropped 7 bases, with 13 bases sitting between them. The CDR3 DNA sequence: TGTGCCAGCAGTTACTTCGGGACAATGACTGGCTACACCTTC. This gives the protein CASSYFGTMTGYTF.

This clonotype was observed a handful of times. The V gene is TRBV6-4, the J gene TRBJ1-2; D ambiguous. Trimming took off 2 bases at V and 8 bases at J, with 9 bases between the two ends. The CDR3 runs 12 residues. Germline V gene sequence: CDR1 MRHNA, CDR2 SNTAGT. CDR3 protein: CASSDQRWGYTF. CDR3 DNA sequence: TGTGCCAGCAGTGACCAGCGGTGGGGCTACACCTTC.

This clonotype has ten or more counts. The chain joins TRBV5-1 to TRBJ2-5; a weak D match, TRBD1 (5 bases). The germline V and J ends were trimmed by 4 bases and 2 bases, with 15 bases remaining between them. Germline V gives CDR1 SGHRS, CDR2 YFSETQ. The CDR3 consists of 15 residues. The CDR3 loop reads CASSLQGPLQETQYF. The CDR3 coding sequence is TGCGCCAGCAGCCTGCAGGGTCCCCTACAAGAGACCCAGTACTTC.

In its sample, this clonotype was seen a few times. The chain couples TRBV5-1 to TRBJ2-3, with 7 bases matching TRBD1. Germline V lookup: CDR1 SGHRS, CDR2 YFSETQ. V dropped 4 bases and J dropped 1; count of bases not matched to a gene: 6. The CDR3 totals 15 residues. Here the CDR3 reads CASSGTVYRTDTQYF. The CDR3 DNA follows: TGCGCCAGCAGCGGGACAGTTTACCGCACAGATACGCAGTATTTT.

The chain employs TRBV20-1 and TRBJ1-5; D is unclear. V lost 3 bases and J lost 4, with 13 bases in between. The CDR3 sequence is 14 residues long. Germline CDR1 DFQATT, CDR2 SNEGSKA (reference sequence). CDR3 in amino acids: CSASFPSRNQPQHF. CDR3 bases: TGCAGTGCTAGTTTTCCCTCTAGAAATCAGCCCCAGCATTTT.

The rearrangement links TRBV3-1 to TRBJ2-2; D is possibly TRBD2 (5 bases). Germline CDR1 and CDR2: LGHDT and YNNKEL (reference sequence). This CDR3 has 16 residues. V was trimmed by 4 bases and J by 4 bases, leaving 16 bases between them. CDR3 in amino acids: CASSRSRGGGTGELFF. The CDR3 DNA follows: TGTGCCAGCAGCCGATCGCGAGGAGGTGGCACCGGGGAGCTGTTTTTT.

The chain has TRBV9 and TRBJ2-3; 7 bases fit TRBD1. The germline CDR1 and CDR2 sequences are SGDLS and YYNGEE. The trim removed 2 bases at V and 0 bases at J, leaving 3 bases unmatched. CDR3 length equals 15 residues. In DNA, the CDR3 is TGTGCCAGCAGCGTCAGGGACAGTAGCACAGATACGCAGTATTTT. Translating it yields CASSVRDSSTDTQYF.

This clonotype was recorded a few times. The chain links TRBV10-3 to TRBJ2-5, with 7 bases matching TRBD2. Germline V gives CDR1 ENHRY, CDR2 SYGVKD. The CDR3 is made up of 14 amino acids. J lost 4 bases, V lost 5 bases, and 7 bases had no gene match. DNA of the CDR3: TGTGCCATCAGTCAGACTAGCAGCGGAGAGACCCAGTACTTC. Translating gives CAISQTSSGETQYF.